This T cell receptor (beta chain) comes out of a study of human T cells and chemical hapten exposure. As for the study in general: Alopecia areata, totalis or universalis affected patients, mainly female.

With V trimmed by 3 bases and J by 1 base, 15 bases remained unmatched. The germline V gene has CDR1 SGHRS and CDR2 YFSETQ. There are 21 residues in the CDR3. Stated time point: pre-sensitization, week 0. Specified treatment: therapeutic diphenylcyclopropenone sensitization with weekly scalp DPC. Samples of blood were obtained prior to the application of each patch test. TCRdb passed the RACE reads through MiXCR, listing each CDR3 protein once. This table has 57,000 or so distinct CDR3 sequences, roughly 10% appearing once. This sequence joins TRBV5-1 and TRBJ2-3; 15 nucleotides agree with TRBD2. The specimen was whole blood, collected in connection with sensitization to the hapten diphenylcyclopropenone (DPC). This TCR came from a woman aged 40-49 years with alopecia areata. Some clones in this sample may be carry-over from other donors' samples. This CDR3 reads CASSSSGTSGRMVSRTDTQYF. Written as DNA, the CDR3 is TGCGCCAGCAGCTCCTCCGGGACTAGCGGGAGGATGGTCTCTCGCACAGATACGCAGTATTTT.